This T cell receptor (beta chain) was sequenced during a study of T cells in Graves' hyperthyroidism and ophthalmopathy. This clonotype was seen many times. Aged 18 to 65, the patients had hyperthyroidism that was newly diagnosed and had lasted under 2 months. Uncontrolled infection, other autoimmune disease, pregnancy and lactation each barred patients from inclusion. Using RNA transcripts as the source, TCR beta CDR3 regions were amplified. Using the HTBI primer set, a first-round RT-PCR was run on the TCR CDR3. TCRdb itself ran the multiplex PCR reads through MiXCR, one entry per CDR3 protein. Of approximately 400,000 distinct CDR3 sequences listed, around 14% were seen once; the top ten hold approximately 9.9%. V was clipped by 6 bases and J by 1 base, with 12 bases between them. In germline, CDR1 is DFQATT, CDR2 SNEGSKA (reference sequence). The CDR3 sequence is 13 residues long.

The chain uses TRBV20-1 and TRBJ2-5; D unresolved. Sequenced material: blood. The TCR comes from a woman aged 55 to 70 with Graves' hyperthyroidism. In DNA form, the CDR3 reads TGCAGTGCGGTCTATGGCCCCCAAGAGACCCAGTACTTC. It is translated as CSAVYGPQETQYF.